Listed below are T cell receptor beta chains from one sample, sequenced in a study of post-analysis software for immune sequencing data. TCRdb called the PCR reads again in MiXCR, with one record for every CDR3 protein. Of about 500,000 distinct CDR3 sequences listed, around 40% are singletons. Sequencing used blood. These receptors were obtained from a girl between 10 and 17 years old with multiple sclerosis. CDR3s include the opening cysteine and the closing phenylalanine or tryptophan. The D gene is left open where the match is weak. Size is omitted from some rows. Given values are once, few, many or a class for expanded clones.

j_call clone_size d_call v_call cdr3_nt cdr3_aa
TRBJ2-3 . . TRBV20-1 TGCAGTGCTAGGGACGGGAGCACGACAGATACGCAGTATTTT CSARDGSTTDTQYF
TRBJ2-2 . . TRBV29-1 TGCAGCGTTGTCATGGGTTACTACACCGGGGAGCTGTTTTTT CSVVMGYYTGELFF
TRBJ2-1 few TRBD2 TRBV12-3/TRBV12-4 TGTGCCAGCAGTTTCTCGGCGGGAGGGTACAATGAGCAGTTCTTC CASSFSAGGYNEQFF
TRBJ2-7 few . TRBV7-9 TGTGCCAGCACCAAGTTCGGGGAGGGGGCTGGAGAGCAGTACTTC CASTKFGEGAGEQYF
TRBJ2-5 . TRBD2 TRBV29-1 TGCAGCGTTCGTCTGGCGGGAGGGCCGCGGGAGACCCAGTACTTC CSVRLAGGPRETQYF
TRBJ2-7 . . TRBV27 TGTGCCAGCAGTTTGGGAGGACGGGACACCTACGAGCAGTACTTC CASSLGGRDTYEQYF
TRBJ2-1 . TRBD2 TRBV20-1 TGCAGTGCTAGATCTAGCGGGAGGGGGGGGCAGTTCTTC CSARSSGRGGQFF
TRBJ2-7 few TRBD1 TRBV4-2 TGTGCCAGCAGCCAAGATGAAGGGGACAGCGCCTACGAGCAGTACTTC CASSQDEGDSAYEQYF
TRBJ2-1 many TRBD2 TRBV14 TGTGCCAGCAGCCAATCGGGCGGGAGTAATGAGCAGTTCTTC CASSQSGGSNEQFF
TRBJ2-7 . TRBD2 TRBV20-1 TGCAGTGCTAGAGGCTCTAGCGGGAGGGCCCTCGACGAGCAGTACTTC CSARGSSGRALDEQYF
TRBJ2-3 . . TRBV5-1 TGCGCCAGCAGCTCCCGGGACTCCTCAGTTACGCAGTATTTT CASSSRDSSVTQYF
TRBJ2-3 . . TRBV7-2 TGTGCCAGCAGCTTAGCATACGAACACACAGATACGCAGTATTTT CASSLAYEHTDTQYF
TRBJ2-1 . . TRBV29-1 TGCAGCGTTGTCGGCGGCGGGGTCGCCTCCTACAATGAGCAGTTCTTC CSVVGGGVASYNEQFF
TRBJ2-5 . . TRBV27 TGTGCCAGCAGGTCTTATAACTACGGGCAGTACTTC CASRSYNYGQYF
TRBJ2-1 few TRBD2 TRBV28 TGCGCCAGCAGTTTGGGGGCGACTAGCGGAGGGGGGAGCTCCTACAATGAGCAGTTCTTC CASSLGATSGGGSSYNEQFF
TRBJ2-5 . TRBD2 TRBV6-5 TGTGCCAGCAGCCTCGCGGGAGGGCCAGGGGTAGAGACCCAGTACTTC CASSLAGGPGVETQYF
TRBJ2-7 few . TRBV27 TGTGCCAGCAGCTATGAGAGGCACTCCTACGAGCAGTACTTC CASSYERHSYEQYF
TRBJ2-3 . TRBD2 TRBV7-2 TGTGCCAGCAGCTTTACTAGCGGGTCCAGCACAGATACGCAGTATTTT CASSFTSGSSTDTQYF
TRBJ2-4 . TRBD1 TRBV6-6 TGTGCCAGCATCCGAAACCCCGGACAGGGGGCTTGGGAGCAGTACTTC CASIRNPGQGAWEQYF
TRBJ2-3 . TRBD1 TRBV28 TGTACCAGCACCTTACCCCAGGGGGCGCCGAGTACGCAGTATTTT CTSTLPQGAPSTQYF
TRBJ2-6 . TRBD1 TRBV6-1 TGTGCCATACAGGGGGTCAGGGCCAACGTCCTGACTTTC CAIQGVRANVLTF
TRBJ2-1 . TRBD2 TRBV7-3 TGTGCCAGCAGCCCCGGGACTAGCTCCAATAAGCAGTTCTTC CASSPGTSSNKQFF
TRBJ1-5 . . TRBV20-1 TGCAGTGCTAGAGATACAGGGAACAATCAGCCCCAGCATTTT CSARDTGNNQPQHF
TRBJ2-1 many TRBD1 TRBV29-1 TGCAGCGTTCAATCAGGGGGCGATGAGCAGTTCTTC CSVQSGGDEQFF
TRBJ1-2 . . TRBV7-2 TGTGCCAGCAGCTTAGTGCAGGATCCATTGGCTAACTATGGCTACACCTTC CASSLVQDPLANYGYTF
TRBJ2-7 . TRBD2 TRBV2 TGTGCCAGCAGCGTTTCTGGACCACGGGGGGGCTACGAGCAGTACTTC CASSVSGPRGGYEQYF
TRBJ2-1 . TRBD2 TRBV5-1 TGCGCCAGCAGCTTGGGAGGGACTAGCGGGAGTGGTTTGCAGTTCTTC CASSLGGTSGSGLQFF
TRBJ2-1 . TRBD1 TRBV5-1 TGCGCCAGCAGCTTGGCCGGGACAGATCACAATGAGCAGTTCTTC CASSLAGTDHNEQFF
TRBJ2-1 . . TRBV6-5 TGTGCCAGCAAACCCAATGAGCAGTTCTTC CASKPNEQFF
TRBJ2-7 . TRBD1 TRBV10-2 TGCGCCAGCAGTGAGACCGGGACAGCCCCCTACGAGCAGTACTTC CASSETGTAPYEQYF
TRBJ2-3 . TRBD2 TRBV24-1 TGTGCCACCAGTGACCCTAGGACTAGCGGGAGTCCAGATACGCAGTATTTT CATSDPRTSGSPDTQYF
TRBJ1-1 few . TRBV20-1 TGCAGTGCTAGAGATCGCCTAACGGGCGGGGACACTGAAGCTTTCTTT CSARDRLTGGDTEAFF
TRBJ2-5 . . TRBV2 TGTGCCAGCACAAGGGAAGACGGAGAGACCCAGTACTTC CASTREDGETQYF
TRBJ2-5 . . TRBV28 TGTGCCAGCAGTACCAGGGACATCCCAGAGACCCAGTACTTC CASSTRDIPETQYF
TRBJ1-2 few . TRBV12-3/TRBV12-4 TGTGCCAGCAGTTTGGCAGGGGAACTTTTTGGCTACACCTTC CASSLAGELFGYTF
TRBJ2-5 many TRBD2 TRBV29-1 TGCAGCGTTGCCCCAATTCTAGCGGCCAAGACCCAGTACTTC CSVAPILAAKTQYF
TRBJ2-3 . TRBD2 TRBV2 TGTGCCAGCAGTGTCGAAGCGGGAGTTAGCACAGATACGCAGTATTTT CASSVEAGVSTDTQYF
TRBJ2-7 few TRBD2 TRBV20-1 TGCAGTGCTTGGACTAGCGGGAAGGACGAGCAGTACTTC CSAWTSGKDEQYF
TRBJ2-3 few TRBD1 TRBV28 TGTGCCAGCAGTATCCCCGCCGGGGGGACAGGGTCATACCTCGTCACAGATACGCAGTATTTT CASSIPAGGTGSYLVTDTQYF
TRBJ2-1 once TRBD2 TRBV4-1 TGCGCCAGCAGCCAACCCGAGCGGGAGGAGTGGTTCTTC CASSQPEREEWFF
TRBJ2-7 . . TRBV7-9 TGTGCCAGCAGCTCGGACTCGAATACCCAGTACTTC CASSSDSNTQYF
TRBJ1-1 few . TRBV29-1 TGCAGCGTTGTCGGCAGACTCTCGAACACTGAAGCTTTCTTT CSVVGRLSNTEAFF
TRBJ2-3 . . TRBV20-1 TGCAGTGCTGACATTAGGAATTCAGATACGCAGTATTTT CSADIRNSDTQYF
TRBJ1-5 . TRBD1 TRBV28 TGTGCCAGCAGTAAAAATGACAGGGGTGGGACCCAGCATTTT CASSKNDRGGTQHF
TRBJ1-1 . . TRBV5-5 TGTGCCAGCAGCTCACTACAGGTCGCGGACACTGAAGCTTTCTTT CASSSLQVADTEAFF
TRBJ2-1 few . TRBV29-1 TGCAGCGTTGAAGACCGAGCCAGGGTACAATTGGGCTCCTACAATGAGCAGTTCTTC CSVEDRARVQLGSYNEQFF
TRBJ2-1 . TRBD2 TRBV7-8 TGTGCCAGCAGGGACCCTTCGAGATGGACTAGCGGGAGGGACACTGAGCAGTTCTTC CASRDPSRWTSGRDTEQFF
TRBJ2-1 few . TRBV29-1 TGCAGCGAGGTAGAGGAAAGTATAGATGAGCAGTTCTTC CSEVEESIDEQFF
TRBJ2-3 few . TRBV20-1 TGCAGTGCTAGAGATGGGACGGGAGAGGGGGCAGATACGCAGTATTTT CSARDGTGEGADTQYF
TRBJ2-7 . . TRBV6-6 TGTGCCAGCAGAGCCTTGTCCGAGCAGTACTTC CASRALSEQYF
TRBJ2-7 many . TRBV29-1 TGCAGCGTTGTGAGTGGCGCCGGGGGCGAGCAGTACTTC CSVVSGAGGEQYF
TRBJ2-7 . TRBD1 TRBV28 TGTGCCATCGGTGCTCAGGGGGCTAACGAGCAGTACTTC CAIGAQGANEQYF
TRBJ2-1 few TRBD1 TRBV6-5 TGTGCCAGCAGCCGGACAGGCTCCTACAATGAGCAGTTCTTC CASSRTGSYNEQFF
TRBJ2-7 . TRBD2 TRBV14 TGTGCCAGCAGCCAATTCCGCGGGAGGGCTGTCGAGCAGTACTTC CASSQFRGRAVEQYF
TRBJ1-1 . . TRBV10-3 TGTGCCACCACCCAGAGGGCAGGGAGGGCAGGGGAATTTAACACTGAAGCTTTCTTT CATTQRAGRAGEFNTEAFF
TRBJ2-3 . . TRBV4-1 TGCGCCAGCAGCCAGGCACAAGATACGCAGTATTTT CASSQAQDTQYF
TRBJ2-7 . TRBD1 TRBV14 TGTGCCAGCAGCCAAGATTCCAAGTTAGGACAGGGGGCGAGGAACGAGCAGTACTTC CASSQDSKLGQGARNEQYF
TRBJ2-5 few TRBD2 TRBV29-1 TGCAGCGTTGAACTTCGTGGACTAGCGGGACGAGAGACCCAGTACTTC CSVELRGLAGRETQYF
TRBJ1-2 few TRBD1 TRBV29-1 TGCAGCGTTGGACAGGGAGCTAACTATGGCTACACCTTC CSVGQGANYGYTF
TRBJ2-1 . . TRBV6-1 TGTGCCAGCAGCCGCCGTGGCGGACCCATAACTATATACAATGAGCAGTTCTTC CASSRRGGPITIYNEQFF